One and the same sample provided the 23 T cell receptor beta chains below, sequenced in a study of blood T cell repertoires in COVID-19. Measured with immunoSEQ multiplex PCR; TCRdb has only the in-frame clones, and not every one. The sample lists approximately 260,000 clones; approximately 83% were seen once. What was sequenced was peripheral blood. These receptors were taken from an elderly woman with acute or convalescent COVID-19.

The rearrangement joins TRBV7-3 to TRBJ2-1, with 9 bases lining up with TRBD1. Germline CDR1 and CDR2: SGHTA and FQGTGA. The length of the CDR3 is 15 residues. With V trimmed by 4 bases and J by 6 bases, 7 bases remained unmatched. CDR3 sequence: CASSSGTGSSNEQFF. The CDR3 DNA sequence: TGTGCCAGCAGCTCCGGGACAGGGTCTTCCAATGAGCAGTTCTTC.

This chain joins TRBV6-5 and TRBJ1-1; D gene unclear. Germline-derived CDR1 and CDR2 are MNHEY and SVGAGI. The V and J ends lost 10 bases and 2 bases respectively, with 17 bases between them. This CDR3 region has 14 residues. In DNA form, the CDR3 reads TGTGCCACCTCTGTGGAGGGAACAAACACTGAAGCTTTCTTT. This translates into CATSVEGTNTEAFF.

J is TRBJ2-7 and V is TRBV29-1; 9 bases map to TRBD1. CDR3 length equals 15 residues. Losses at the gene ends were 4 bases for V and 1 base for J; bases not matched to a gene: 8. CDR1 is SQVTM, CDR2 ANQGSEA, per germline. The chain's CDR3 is CSVAALGTGSYEQYF. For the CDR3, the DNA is TGCAGCGTTGCGGCGTTAGGGACAGGGTCCTACGAGCAGTACTTC.

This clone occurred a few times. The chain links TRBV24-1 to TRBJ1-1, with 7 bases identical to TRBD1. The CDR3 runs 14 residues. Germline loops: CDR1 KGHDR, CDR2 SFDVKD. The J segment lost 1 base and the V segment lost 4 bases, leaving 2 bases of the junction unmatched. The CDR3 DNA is TGTGCCACCAGTGAAGCAGGGGGGAACACTGAAGCTTTCTTT. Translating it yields CATSEAGGNTEAFF.

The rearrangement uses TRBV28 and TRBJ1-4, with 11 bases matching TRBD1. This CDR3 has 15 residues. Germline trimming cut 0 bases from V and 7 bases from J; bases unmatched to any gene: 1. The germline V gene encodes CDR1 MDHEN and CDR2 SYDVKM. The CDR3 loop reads CASSLWGTGGEKLFF. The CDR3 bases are TGTGCCAGCAGTTTATGGGGGACAGGGGGTGAAAAACTGTTTTTT.

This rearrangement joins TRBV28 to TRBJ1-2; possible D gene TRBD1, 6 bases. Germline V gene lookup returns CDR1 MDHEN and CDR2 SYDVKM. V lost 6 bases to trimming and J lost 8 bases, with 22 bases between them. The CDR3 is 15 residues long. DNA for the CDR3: TGTGCCAGCAGGCCTCCCCTACAGGGAACGCGCGGCTACACCTTC. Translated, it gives CASRPPLQGTRGYTF.

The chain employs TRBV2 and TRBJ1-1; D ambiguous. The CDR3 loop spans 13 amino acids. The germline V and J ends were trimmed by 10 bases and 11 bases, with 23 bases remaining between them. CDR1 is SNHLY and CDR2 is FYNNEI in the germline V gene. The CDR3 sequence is CATQLRRGLGAFF. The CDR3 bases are TGTGCCACCCAACTACGGCGCGGACTTGGGGCTTTCTTT.

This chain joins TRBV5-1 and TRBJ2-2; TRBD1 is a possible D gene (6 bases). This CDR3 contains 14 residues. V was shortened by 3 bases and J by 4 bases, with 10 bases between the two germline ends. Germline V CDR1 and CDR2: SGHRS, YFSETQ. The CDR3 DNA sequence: TGCGCCAGCAGCTCTACAGGGATCACCGGGGAGCTGTTTTTT. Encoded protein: CASSSTGITGELFF.

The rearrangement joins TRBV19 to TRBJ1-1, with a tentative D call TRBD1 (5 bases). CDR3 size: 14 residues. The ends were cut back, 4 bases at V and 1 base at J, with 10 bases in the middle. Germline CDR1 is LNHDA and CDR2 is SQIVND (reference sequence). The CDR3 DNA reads TGTGCCAGTAGTACGACAGATAGGAACACTGAAGCTTTCTTT. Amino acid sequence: CASSTTDRNTEAFF.

CDR3 protein: CASSLGETGSSYNSPLHF. CDR3 nucleotides: TGCGCCAGCAGCTTGGGAGAGACAGGTAGCTCCTATAATTCACCCCTCCACTTT. The chain uses TRBV5-1 and TRBJ1-6, with D possibly being TRBD1 (6 bases). V lost 0 bases to trimming and J lost 0 bases, with 13 bases between them. Germline V CDR1 and CDR2: SGHRS, YFSETQ. The length of the CDR3 is 18 residues. Drawing the rest from reference TRBV5-1 and TRBJ1-6, the complete variable domain is KAGVTQTPRYLIKTRGQQVTLSCSPISGHRSVSWYQQTPGQGLQFLFEYFSETQRNKGNFPGRFSGRQFSNSRSEMNVSTLELGDSALYLCASSLGETGSSYNSPLHFGNGTRLTVT.

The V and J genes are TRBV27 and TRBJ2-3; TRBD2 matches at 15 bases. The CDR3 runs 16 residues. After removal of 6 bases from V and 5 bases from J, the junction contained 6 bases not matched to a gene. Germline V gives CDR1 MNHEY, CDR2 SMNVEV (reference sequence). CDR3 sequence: CASRGLAGGLGDTQYF. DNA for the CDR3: TGTGCCAGCAGGGGACTAGCGGGGGGCCTAGGAGATACGCAGTATTTT.

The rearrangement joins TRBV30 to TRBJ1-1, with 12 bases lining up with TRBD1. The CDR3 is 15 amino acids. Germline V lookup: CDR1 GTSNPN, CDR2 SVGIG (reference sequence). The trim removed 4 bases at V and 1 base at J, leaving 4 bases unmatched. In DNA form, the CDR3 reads TGTGCCTGGAACCGGGACAGGGGGCGGAACACTGAAGCTTTCTTT. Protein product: CAWNRDRGRNTEAFF.

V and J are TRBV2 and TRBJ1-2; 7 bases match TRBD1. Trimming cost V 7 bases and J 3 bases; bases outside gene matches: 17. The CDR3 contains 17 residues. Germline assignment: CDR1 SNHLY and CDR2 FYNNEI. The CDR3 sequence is CASTARGRQGAHYGYTF. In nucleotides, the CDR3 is TGTGCCAGCACCGCCCGGGGCCGACAGGGAGCACACTATGGCTACACCTTC.

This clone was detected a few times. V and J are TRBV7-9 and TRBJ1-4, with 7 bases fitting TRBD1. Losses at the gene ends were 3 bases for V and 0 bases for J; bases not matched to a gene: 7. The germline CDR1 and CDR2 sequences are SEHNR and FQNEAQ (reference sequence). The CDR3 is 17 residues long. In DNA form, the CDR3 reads TGTGCCAGCAGCTTGGTGAGGGGGCCGGCAACTAATGAAAAACTGTTTTTT. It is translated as CASSLVRGPATNEKLFF.

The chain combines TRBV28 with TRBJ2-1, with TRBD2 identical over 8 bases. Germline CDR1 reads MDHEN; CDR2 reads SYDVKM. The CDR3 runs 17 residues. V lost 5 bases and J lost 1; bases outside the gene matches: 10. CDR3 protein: CASSAPVAGWSYNEQFF. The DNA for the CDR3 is TGTGCCAGCAGTGCCCCTGTAGCGGGGTGGTCCTACAATGAGCAGTTCTTC. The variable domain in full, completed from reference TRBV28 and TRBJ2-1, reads DVKVTQSSRYLVKRTGEKVFLECVQDMDHENMFWYRQDPGLGLRLIYFSYDVKMKEKGDIPEGYSVSREKKERFSLILESASTNQTSMYLCASSAPVAGWSYNEQFFGPGTRLTVL.

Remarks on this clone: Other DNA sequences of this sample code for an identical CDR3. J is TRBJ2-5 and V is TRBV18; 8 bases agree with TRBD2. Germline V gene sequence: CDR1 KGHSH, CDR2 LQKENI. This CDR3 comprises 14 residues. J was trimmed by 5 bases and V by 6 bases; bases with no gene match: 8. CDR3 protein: CASSSTSGKETQYF. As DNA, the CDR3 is TGTGCCAGCTCGTCCACTAGCGGAAAGGAGACCCAGTACTTC.

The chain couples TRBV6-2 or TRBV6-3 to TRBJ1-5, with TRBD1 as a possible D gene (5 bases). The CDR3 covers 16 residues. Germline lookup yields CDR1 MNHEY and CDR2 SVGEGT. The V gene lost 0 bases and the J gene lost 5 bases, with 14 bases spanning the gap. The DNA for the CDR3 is TGTGCCAGCAGTTACTCGACAGAGAGGATATATCAGCCCCAGCATTTT. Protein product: CASSYSTERIYQPQHF.

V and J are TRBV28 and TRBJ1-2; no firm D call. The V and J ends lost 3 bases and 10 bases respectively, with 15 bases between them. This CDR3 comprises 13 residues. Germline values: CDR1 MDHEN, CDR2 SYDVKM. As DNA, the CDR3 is TGTGCCAGCAGTTTGAGAGGGCGTCTTGACTACACCTTC. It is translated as CASSLRGRLDYTF.

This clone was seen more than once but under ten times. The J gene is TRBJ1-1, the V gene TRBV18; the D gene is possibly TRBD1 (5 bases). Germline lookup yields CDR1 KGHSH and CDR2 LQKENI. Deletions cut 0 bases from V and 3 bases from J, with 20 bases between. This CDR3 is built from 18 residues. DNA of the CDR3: TGTGCCAGCTCACCACCGTGGCGAAGTGACTGGGGGGACACTGAAGCTTTCTTT. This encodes CASSPPWRSDWGDTEAFF.

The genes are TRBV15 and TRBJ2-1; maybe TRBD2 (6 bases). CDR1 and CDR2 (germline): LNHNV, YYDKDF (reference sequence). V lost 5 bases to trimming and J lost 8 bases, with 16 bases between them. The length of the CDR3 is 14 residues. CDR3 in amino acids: CATSDGLPHHEQFF. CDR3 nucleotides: TGTGCCACCAGCGACGGACTACCACACCATGAGCAGTTCTTC. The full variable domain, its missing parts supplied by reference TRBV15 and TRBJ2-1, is DAMVIQNPRYQVTQFGKPVTLSCSQTLNHNVMYWYQQKSSQAPKLLFHYYDKDFNNEADTPDNFQSRRPNTSFCFLDIRSPGLGDTAMYLCATSDGLPHHEQFFGPGTRLTVL.

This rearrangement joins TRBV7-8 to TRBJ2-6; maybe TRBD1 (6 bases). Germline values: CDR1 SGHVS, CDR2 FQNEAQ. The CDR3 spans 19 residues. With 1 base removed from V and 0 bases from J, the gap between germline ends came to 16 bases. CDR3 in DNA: TGTGCCAGCAGCTTAGTCGGACAGCCTAGTAGCTCTGGGGCCAACGTCCTGACTTTC. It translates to CASSLVGQPSSSGANVLTF.

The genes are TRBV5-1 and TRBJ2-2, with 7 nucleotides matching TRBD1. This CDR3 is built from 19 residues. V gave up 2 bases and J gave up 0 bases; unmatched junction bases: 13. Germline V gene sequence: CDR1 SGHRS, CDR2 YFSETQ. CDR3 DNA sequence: TGCGCCAGCAGCTTCTTCCCGACGGGACAGACGGCGAACACCGGGGAGCTGTTTTTT. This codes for CASSFFPTGQTANTGELFF. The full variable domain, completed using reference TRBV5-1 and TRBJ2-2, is KAGVTQTPRYLIKTRGQQVTLSCSPISGHRSVSWYQQTPGQGLQFLFEYFSETQRNKGNFPGRFSGRQFSNSRSEMNVSTLELGDSALYLCASSFFPTGQTANTGELFFGEGSRLTVL.

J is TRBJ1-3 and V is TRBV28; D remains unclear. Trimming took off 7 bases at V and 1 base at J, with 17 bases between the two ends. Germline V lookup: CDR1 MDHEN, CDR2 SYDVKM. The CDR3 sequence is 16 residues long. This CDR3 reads CASTPRRVRSGNTIYF. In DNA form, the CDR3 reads TGTGCCAGCACCCCCCGGAGGGTCAGGTCTGGAAACACCATATATTTT.